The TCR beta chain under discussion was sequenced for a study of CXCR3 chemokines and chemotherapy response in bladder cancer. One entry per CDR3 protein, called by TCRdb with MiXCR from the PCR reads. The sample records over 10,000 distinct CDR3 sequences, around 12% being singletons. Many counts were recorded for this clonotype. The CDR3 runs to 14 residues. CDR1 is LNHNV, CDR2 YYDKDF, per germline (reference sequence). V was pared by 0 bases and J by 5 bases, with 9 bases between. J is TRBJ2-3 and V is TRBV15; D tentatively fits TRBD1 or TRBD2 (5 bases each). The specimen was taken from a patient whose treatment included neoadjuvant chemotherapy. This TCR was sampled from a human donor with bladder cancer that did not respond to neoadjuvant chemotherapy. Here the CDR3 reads CATSRDFGGDTQYF. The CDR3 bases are TGTGCCACCAGCAGAGATTTTGGGGGAGATACGCAGTATTTT.